This T cell receptor (beta chain) was identified in a study of T-cell reconstitution after alpha-beta-depleted transplantation in children. This CDR3 contains 15 residues. Looked up from germline, CDR1 is SGHAT and CDR2 is FQDESV (reference sequence). The V gene end was trimmed by 5 bases and the J gene end by 10 bases; junction bases not matched to a gene: 13. TCRbeta library preparation incorporated unique molecular identifiers. Using its own MiXCR run on the PCR reads, TCRdb lists one record per CDR3 protein. The sample yields approximately 350,000 distinct CDR3 sequences, about 9.3% seen once. The sequence was obtained from a human donor who donated a stem cell graft to a child with acute lymphoblastic leukemia. The chain uses TRBV11-1 and TRBJ2-2, with 7 bases that match TRBD2. The material was PBMCs from the stem cell graft donor, obtained from the stem cell graft. The chain's CDR3 is CASSDGLVEVVELFF. The CDR3, as DNA: TGTGCCAGCAGCGACGGACTAGTAGAGGTCGTGGAGCTGTTTTTT.